This T cell receptor beta chain was identified during a study of identical twins. Study observations and caveats: Out-of-frame beta chain sequences displayed weaker excess sharing between twins.

A note on this clonotype: As yet, its antigen is unknown.

TCRdb called the 5' RACE reads again in MiXCR, with one record for every CDR3 protein. The sample comprises roughly 500,000 distinct CDR3 sequences, roughly a fifth of which are singletons, and 0.75% to 0.95% rests with the top ten. This CDR3 region has 14 residues. CDR1 and CDR2 from the germline V gene are MNHEY and SVGAGI. Trimming removed 3 bases at V and 1 base at J, with 9 bases between. The sample was also reused in another study, on T cells expressing NK-cell markers. Per that paper: NKG2C+ dominant clonotype frequencies in over 5 donors were about 1.0-8% of CD8+ T cells.

The sample was CD4+ T cells sorted from blood. This receptor was obtained from a young woman in good health. This chain uses TRBV6-5 with TRBJ1-1; maybe TRBD1 (5 bases). CDR3 nucleotides: TGTGCCAGCAGTTATCAGGGACGGAACACTGAAGCTTTCTTT. It encodes CASSYQGRNTEAFF.